This T cell receptor (beta chain) derives from a study of OX40 agonist ivuxolimab in advanced cancers. Using immunoSEQ multiplex PCR, the repertoire was profiled, and TCRdb retains in-frame clones only, with some absent. The data contain some 40,000 clones, roughly nine tenths of them singletons. The CDR3 totals 15 residues. V lost 1 base, J lost 0 bases, and 7 bases lay in between. The germline CDR1 and CDR2 sequences are LNHNV and YYDKDF (reference sequence). The receptor comes from an adult with an advanced solid tumor such as melanoma, head and neck, liver or kidney cancer. The chain couples TRBV15 to TRBJ2-1; D might be TRBD2 (5 bases). This specimen consisted of CD4+ or CD8+ T cells sorted from blood, obtained in a trial of the OX40 agonist ivuxolimab. In nucleotides, the CDR3 is TGTGCCACCAGCAGAGTTGGGAGCTCCTACAATGAGCAGTTCTTC. It codes for CATSRVGSSYNEQFF.